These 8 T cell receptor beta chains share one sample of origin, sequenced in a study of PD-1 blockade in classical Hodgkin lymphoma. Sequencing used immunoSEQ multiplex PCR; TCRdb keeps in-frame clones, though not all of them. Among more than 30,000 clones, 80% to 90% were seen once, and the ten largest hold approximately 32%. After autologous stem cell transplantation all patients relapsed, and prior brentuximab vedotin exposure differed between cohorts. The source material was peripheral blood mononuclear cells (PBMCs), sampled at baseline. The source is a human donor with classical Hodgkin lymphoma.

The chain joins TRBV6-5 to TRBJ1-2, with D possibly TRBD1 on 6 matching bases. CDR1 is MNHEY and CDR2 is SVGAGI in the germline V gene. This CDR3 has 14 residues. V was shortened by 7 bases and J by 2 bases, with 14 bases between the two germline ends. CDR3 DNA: TGTGCCAGCACCCCCGGGACAAACAACTATGGCTACACCTTC. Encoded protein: CASTPGTNNYGYTF.

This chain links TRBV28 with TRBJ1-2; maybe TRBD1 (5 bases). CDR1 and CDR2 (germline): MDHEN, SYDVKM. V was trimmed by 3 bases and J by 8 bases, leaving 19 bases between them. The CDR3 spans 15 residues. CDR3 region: CASSFIGGEFYGYTF. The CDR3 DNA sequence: TGTGCCAGCAGTTTCATTGGGGGGGAGTTCTACGGCTACACCTTC.

The CDR3, as DNA: TGTGCCAGCAGCTACCTAGCGGGGGGCAATGAGCAGTTCTTC. Amino acids: CASSYLAGGNEQFF. This chain uses TRBV12-1 with TRBJ2-1; the D call in the table, TRBD2, was not verified against the DNA. TRBV12-1 is flagged as a pseudogene. CDR3 length: 14 residues.

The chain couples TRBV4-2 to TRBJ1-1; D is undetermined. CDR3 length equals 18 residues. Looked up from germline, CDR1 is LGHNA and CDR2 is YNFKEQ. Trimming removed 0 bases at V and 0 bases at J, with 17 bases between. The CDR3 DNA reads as TGTGCCAGCAGCCAAGATGAGGCACCACTGAATCTGAACACTGAAGCTTTCTTT. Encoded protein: CASSQDEAPLNLNTEAFF.

Written as DNA, the CDR3 is TGTGCCAGCAGCTTAGCGGGACAGGGCAAGACCCAGTACTTC. Amino acid sequence: CASSLAGQGKTQYF. The chain recombines TRBV7-2 with TRBJ2-5; 9 bases map to TRBD1. Germline CDR1 SGHTA, CDR2 FQGNSA. This CDR3 region has 14 residues. V was clipped by 0 bases and J by 6 bases; unmatched bases: 2.

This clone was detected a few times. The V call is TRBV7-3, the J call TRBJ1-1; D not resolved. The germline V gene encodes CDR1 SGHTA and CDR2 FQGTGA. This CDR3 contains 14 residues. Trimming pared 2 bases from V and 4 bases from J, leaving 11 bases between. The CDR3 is CASSLGPTLTEAFF. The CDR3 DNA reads TGTGCCAGCAGCTTAGGACCTACACTCACTGAAGCTTTCTTT.

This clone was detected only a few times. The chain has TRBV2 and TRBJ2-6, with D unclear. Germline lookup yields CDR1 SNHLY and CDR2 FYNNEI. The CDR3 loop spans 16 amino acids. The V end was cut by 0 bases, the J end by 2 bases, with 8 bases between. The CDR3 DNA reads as TGTGCCAGCAGTGAAGCCTGGCAAACTGGGGCCAACGTCCTGACTTTC. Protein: CASSEAWQTGANVLTF.

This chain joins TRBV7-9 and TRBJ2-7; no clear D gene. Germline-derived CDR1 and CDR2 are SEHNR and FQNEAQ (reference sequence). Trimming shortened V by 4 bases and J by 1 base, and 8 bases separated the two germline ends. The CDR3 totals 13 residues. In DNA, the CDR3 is TGTGCCAGCAGCTCGGTAGTTTCCTACGAGCAGTACTTC. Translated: CASSSVVSYEQYF. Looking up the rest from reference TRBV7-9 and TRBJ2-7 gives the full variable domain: DTGVSQNPRHKITKRGQNVTFRCDPISEHNRLYWYRQTLGQGPEFLTYFQNEAQLEKSRLLSDRFSAERPKGSFSTLEIQRTEQGDSAMYLCASSSVVSYEQYFGPGTRLTVT.